This T cell receptor beta chain was obtained from a study of cytomegalovirus exposure and HLA in healthy donors. As concerns this clone: The antigen remains unidentified.

60 Vbeta and 13 Jbeta primers were used in PCR. The table came from immunoSEQ multiplex PCR; TCRdb's copy has only in-frame clones and leaves some out. The sample includes 150,000 to 200,000 clones, about four fifths of them seen just once. Study findings and constraints: For most TCR sequences rarity was the rule, although some public TCRs occurred in many donors. When a later analysis compared HLA-associated TCR beta chains with equally common others, the HLA-associated chains turned out to be more clonally expanded and to have lower generation probabilities. Near-uniform donor sequencing depth was presumed by presence/absence analyses. TCR beta V segments were, for the most part, productive about 87% or about 30% of the time in an earlier analysis.

This CDR3 is 12 amino acids long. CDR1 is KGHSH and CDR2 is LQKENI in the germline V gene. Trimming pared 2 bases from V and 7 bases from J, leaving 8 bases between. The TCR sequence derives from a female donor in good health and CMV-seronegative. V is TRBV18 and J is TRBJ1-1; D unclear. Material: PBMCs. The CDR3 region is CASSPASGEAFF. The CDR3 DNA follows: TGTGCCAGCTCACCAGCTTCCGGTGAAGCTTTCTTT.